This is a list of T cell receptor beta chains from one sample in a study of T cells expressing NK-cell markers. TCRdb reworked the 5' RACE reads into one entry per CDR3 protein, no DNA. This listing includes about 400,000 distinct CDR3 sequences. The sample consisted of blood T cells: a sorted CD56 or NKG2C T cell subset, CD4+ or CD8+ T cells, or bulk PBMC T cells (not recorded which). Source of these receptors: a woman aged 50 to 65 in good health. CDR3s include the opening cysteine and the closing phenylalanine or tryptophan. Each record gives: V gene, J gene, CDR3 protein.

v_gene: TRBV3-1; j_gene: TRBJ2-3; CDR3aa: CASSQGQGDYTQYF
v_gene: TRBV20-1; j_gene: TRBJ2-3; CDR3aa: CSASWDSALADTQYF
v_gene: TRBV2; j_gene: TRBJ2-7; CDR3aa: CASTRQGSYEQYF
v_gene: TRBV12-3/TRBV12-4; j_gene: TRBJ1-1; CDR3aa: CASSLVGGFAAFF
v_gene: TRBV7-3; j_gene: TRBJ2-1; CDR3aa: CASSPRLAGDNEQFF
v_gene: TRBV4-1; j_gene: TRBJ2-3; CDR3aa: CASSQTGPSTDTQYF
v_gene: TRBV21-1; j_gene: TRBJ2-1; CDR3aa: CASSKVGAGGYNEQFF
v_gene: TRBV5-1; j_gene: TRBJ2-6; CDR3aa: CASSLGPQGANVLTF
v_gene: TRBV27; j_gene: TRBJ2-2; CDR3aa: CASSFTLPDRAVGELFF
v_gene: TRBV27; j_gene: TRBJ1-2; CDR3aa: CASSFNQGSHGYTF
v_gene: TRBV30; j_gene: TRBJ2-4; CDR3aa: CAWTAGNIQYF
v_gene: TRBV4-1; j_gene: TRBJ2-7; CDR3aa: CASSLFLQAGEQYF
v_gene: TRBV19; j_gene: TRBJ2-6; CDR3aa: CASSETPPGANVLTF
v_gene: TRBV6-2/TRBV6-3; j_gene: TRBJ1-2; CDR3aa: CASSYAGVTNGYTF
v_gene: TRBV3-1; j_gene: TRBJ1-4; CDR3aa: CASSQDPIIPVATNEKLFF
v_gene: TRBV5-1; j_gene: TRBJ2-2; CDR3aa: CASSDSPGATGELFF
v_gene: TRBV14; j_gene: TRBJ2-7; CDR3aa: CASRESGGPYEQYF
v_gene: TRBV20-1; j_gene: TRBJ2-2; CDR3aa: CSTSGQYGELFF
v_gene: TRBV30; j_gene: TRBJ2-7; CDR3aa: CAWSHSGTYEQYF
v_gene: TRBV12-3/TRBV12-4; j_gene: TRBJ2-7; CDR3aa: CASSLVGSPTYEQYF
v_gene: TRBV12-3/TRBV12-4; j_gene: TRBJ1-6; CDR3aa: CASKPLAYNSPLHF
v_gene: TRBV2; j_gene: TRBJ2-1; CDR3aa: CASSEYLAGVEQFF
v_gene: TRBV20-1; j_gene: TRBJ2-5; CDR3aa: CSARHLQDIQETQYF
v_gene: TRBV3-1; j_gene: TRBJ2-7; CDR3aa: CASSQWGGYEQYF
v_gene: TRBV29-1; j_gene: TRBJ2-1; CDR3aa: CRGGADNEQFF
v_gene: TRBV5-1; j_gene: TRBJ2-1; CDR3aa: CASSPAGEAGGYNEQFF
v_gene: TRBV7-9; j_gene: TRBJ2-6; CDR3aa: CASSLALGTGFLSAGANVLTF
v_gene: TRBV27; j_gene: TRBJ2-3; CDR3aa: CASSSPGTSGRIGTDTQYF
v_gene: TRBV7-9; j_gene: TRBJ2-1; CDR3aa: CASSLSGTSGGGYNEQFF
v_gene: TRBV14; j_gene: TRBJ2-1; CDR3aa: CASSPGLIPFF
v_gene: TRBV20-1; j_gene: TRBJ1-1; CDR3aa: CSARDQGNMNTEAFF
v_gene: TRBV25-1; j_gene: TRBJ2-3; CDR3aa: CASSASGRSTDTQYF
v_gene: TRBV27; j_gene: TRBJ2-2; CDR3aa: CASSFLREGGELFF
v_gene: TRBV4-1; j_gene: TRBJ1-2; CDR3aa: CASSQEGPLHVGYTF
v_gene: TRBV12-3/TRBV12-4; j_gene: TRBJ2-4; CDR3aa: CASSLWLAKNIQYF
v_gene: TRBV6-5; j_gene: TRBJ2-1; CDR3aa: CASSFSHEQFF
v_gene: TRBV5-1; j_gene: TRBJ2-7; CDR3aa: CASSTLLTGRSYEQYF